This TCR beta chain was sequenced during a study of T cells in Graves' hyperthyroidism and ophthalmopathy. Study-level points and caveats: Ophthalmopathy, as predicted by the model, came a median roughly 6.3 months after the prediction. Appearing also in blood were most of the thyroid clonotypes expanded above 0.001.

As regards this clonotype: What it binds is unknown. Just one base apart from a much larger clone, this may be a read error.

Investigators excluded patients with uncontrolled infection, other autoimmune disease, pregnancy or lactation. Regions amplified from RNA transcripts were the TCR beta CDR3 regions. RT-PCR in the first round (using the HTBI primer set) targeted the TCR CDR3. TCRdb redid the calling of the multiplex PCR reads with MiXCR, one entry per CDR3 protein. The profile covers almost 250,000 distinct CDR3 sequences, with around 26% appearing a single time and approximately 35% taken by the ten largest. Germline V CDR1 and CDR2: KGHSH, LQKENI. The CDR3 covers 14 residues. The TCR originated in a woman between 35 and 50 years old with Graves' ophthalmopathy. The sequencing input was blood. The chain links TRBV18 to TRBJ2-7; either TRBD1 or TRBD2 may fit D (5 bases each). The CDR3 DNA follows: TGTGCCAGCCCACCACCGGGGACCTCCTACGAGCAGTACTTC. Residues: CASPPPGTSYEQYF.